This T cell receptor beta chain stems from a study of T-cell reconstitution after alpha-beta-depleted transplantation in children. Germline values: CDR1 SGHNT, CDR2 YYREEE (reference sequence). The CDR3 has 15 residues. Trimming shortened V by 0 bases and J by 0 bases, and 10 bases separated the two germline ends. There are a few counts of this clonotype. The authors prepared the TCRbeta library with unique molecular identifiers. MiXCR, run by TCRdb on the PCR reads, gives a single entry per CDR3 protein. The sample has around 200,000 distinct CDR3 sequences, around a sixth seen once. The specimen comprised PBMCs, mostly from graft donor cells, sampled 360 days after TCRalphabeta/CD19-depleted stem cell transplant. The sequence derives from a male patient aged 2 to 9 who had a stem cell transplant for acute lymphoblastic leukemia, so the T cells may come from the graft donor. The V and J genes are TRBV5-4 and TRBJ2-7; D is ambiguous. For the CDR3, the DNA is TGTGCCAGCAGCTTGGGCTACCCCTTCTCCTACGAGCAGTACTTC. Protein product: CASSLGYPFSYEQYF.